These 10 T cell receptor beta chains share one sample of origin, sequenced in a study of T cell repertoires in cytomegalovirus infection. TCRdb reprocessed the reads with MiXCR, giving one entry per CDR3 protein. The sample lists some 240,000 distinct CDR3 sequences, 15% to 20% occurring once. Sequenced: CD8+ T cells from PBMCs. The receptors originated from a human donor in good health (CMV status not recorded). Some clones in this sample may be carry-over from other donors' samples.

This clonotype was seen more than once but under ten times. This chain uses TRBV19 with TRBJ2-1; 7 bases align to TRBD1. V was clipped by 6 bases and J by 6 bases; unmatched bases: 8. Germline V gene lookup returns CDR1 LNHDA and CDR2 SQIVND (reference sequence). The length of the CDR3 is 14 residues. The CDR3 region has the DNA TGTGCCAGTAGCCTCCCCGGGGACAGCAATGAGCAGTTCTTC. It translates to CASSLPGDSNEQFF.

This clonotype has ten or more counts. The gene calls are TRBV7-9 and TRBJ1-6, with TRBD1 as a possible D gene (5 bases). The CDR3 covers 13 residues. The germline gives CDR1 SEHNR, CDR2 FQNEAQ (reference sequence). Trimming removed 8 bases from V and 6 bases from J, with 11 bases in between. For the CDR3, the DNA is TGTGCCAGCGGTTGGGGGGGTAATTCACCCCTCCACTTT. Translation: CASGWGGNSPLHF.

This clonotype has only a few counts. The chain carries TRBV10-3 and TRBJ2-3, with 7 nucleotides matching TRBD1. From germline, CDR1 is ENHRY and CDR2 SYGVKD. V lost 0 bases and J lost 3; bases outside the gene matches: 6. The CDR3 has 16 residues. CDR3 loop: CAISESDRDLTDTQYF. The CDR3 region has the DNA TGTGCCATCAGTGAGTCAGACAGGGATCTTACAGATACGCAGTATTTT.

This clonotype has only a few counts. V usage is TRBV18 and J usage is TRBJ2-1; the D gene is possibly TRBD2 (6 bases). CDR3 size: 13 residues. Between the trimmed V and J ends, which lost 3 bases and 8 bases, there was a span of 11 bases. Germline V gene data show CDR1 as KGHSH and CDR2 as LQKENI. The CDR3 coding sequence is TGTGCCAGCTCACCTTTCGGGGAGGATGAGCAGTTCTTC. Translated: CASSPFGEDEQFF.

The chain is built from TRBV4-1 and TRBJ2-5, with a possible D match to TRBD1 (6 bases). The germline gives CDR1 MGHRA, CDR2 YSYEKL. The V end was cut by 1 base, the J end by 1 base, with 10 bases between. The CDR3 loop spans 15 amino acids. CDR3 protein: CASSQVWDTQETQYF. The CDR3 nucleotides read TGCGCCAGCAGCCAAGTGTGGGACACCCAAGAGACCCAGTACTTC.

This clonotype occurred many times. CDR3 in DNA: TGTGCCAGCAGCTTAGTATCCAGGGACGATGAGCAGTTCTTC. This sequence encodes CASSLVSRDDEQFF. This chain links TRBV7-2 with TRBJ2-1; D possibly matches TRBD1 or TRBD2 (5 bases each). Trimming shortened V by 1 base and J by 8 bases, and 12 bases separated the two germline ends. CDR1 and CDR2 from the germline V gene are SGHTA and FQGNSA. The CDR3 runs to 14 residues.

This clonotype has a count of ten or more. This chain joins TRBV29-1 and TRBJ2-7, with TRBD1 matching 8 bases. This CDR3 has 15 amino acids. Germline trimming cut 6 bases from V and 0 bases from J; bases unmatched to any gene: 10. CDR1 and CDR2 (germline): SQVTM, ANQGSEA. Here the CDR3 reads CSVETDRVGSYEQYF. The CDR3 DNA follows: TGCAGCGTCGAGACGGACAGGGTTGGCTCCTACGAGCAGTACTTC.

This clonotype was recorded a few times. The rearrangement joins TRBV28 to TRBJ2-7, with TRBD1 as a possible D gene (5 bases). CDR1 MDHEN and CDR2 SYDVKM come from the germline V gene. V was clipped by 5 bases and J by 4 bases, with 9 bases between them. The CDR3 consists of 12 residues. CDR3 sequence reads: CASSRGYYEQYF. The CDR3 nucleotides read TGTGCCAGCAGTAGGGGCTATTACGAGCAGTACTTC.

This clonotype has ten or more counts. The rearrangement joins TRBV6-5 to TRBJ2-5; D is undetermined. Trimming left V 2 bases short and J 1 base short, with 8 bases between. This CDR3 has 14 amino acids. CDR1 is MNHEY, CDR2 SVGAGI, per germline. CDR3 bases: TGTGCCAGCAGTTACCTCCCGGGCCAAGAGACCCAGTACTTC. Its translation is CASSYLPGQETQYF.

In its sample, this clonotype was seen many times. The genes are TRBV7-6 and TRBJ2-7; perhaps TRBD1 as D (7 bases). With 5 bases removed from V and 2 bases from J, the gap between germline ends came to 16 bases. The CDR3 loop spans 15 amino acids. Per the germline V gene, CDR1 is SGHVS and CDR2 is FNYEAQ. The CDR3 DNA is TGTGCCAGCAGCGAGGCGGGACAGCTTACCTACGAGCAGTACTTC. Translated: CASSEAGQLTYEQYF.